The 5 T cell receptor beta chains in this list originate from one sample, sequenced in a study of early T cells in non-severe SARS-CoV-2 infection (dated by TCRdb to the early 2020s). Library generation was performed with 5' RACE. Sequenced on a NextSeq 500. Clones were called with MiXCR by TCRdb after fastp trimmed the public reads at Q25, and only in-frame beta chains were retained. Identical CDR3 protein sequences are pooled into one entry, listed with their most common genes and DNA. The sample table shows approximately 81,000 distinct CDR3 sequences, and less than 15% are seen once. The top ten clonotypes cover around 6% of the sample. The sample taken for sequencing was whole blood. The receptors here all came from an adult who was a healthcare worker with PCR-confirmed SARS-CoV-2 infection or an uninfected control (not recorded which).

Only a few counts were recorded for this clonotype. The gene calls are TRBV7-8 and TRBJ2-1; 11 positions match TRBD2. Germline lookup yields CDR1 SGHVS and CDR2 FQNEAQ. Trimming cost V 3 bases and J 7 bases; bases outside gene matches: 8. The length of the CDR3 is 16 residues. CDR3 in amino acids: CASSFQTSGSANEQFF. The CDR3 coding sequence is TGTGCCAGCAGCTTCCAAACTAGCGGGAGTGCGAATGAGCAGTTCTTC.

This clonotype occurred many times. This rearrangement joins TRBV6-1 to TRBJ2-5; 9 bases match TRBD1. This CDR3 region has 16 residues. J was trimmed by 5 bases and V by 1 base; bases with no gene match: 8. The V gene's germline CDR1 is MNHNS and CDR2 SASEGT. The CDR3 protein is CASSEVTGTGLETQYF. CDR3 nucleotides: TGTGCCAGCAGTGAAGTGACCGGGACAGGGTTGGAGACCCAGTACTTC.

There are many counts of this clonotype. The gene calls are TRBV3-1 and TRBJ1-1; D gene uncertain. There are 15 residues in the CDR3. The V and J ends lost 0 bases and 5 bases respectively, with 13 bases between them. Germline CDR1 and CDR2: LGHDT and YNNKEL (reference sequence). CDR3 coding DNA: TGTGCCAGCAGCCAAGATACTTCCCGAAGGACTGAAGCTTTCTTT. Its protein product is CASSQDTSRRTEAFF. Combining the CDR3 with reference TRBV3-1 and TRBJ1-1 gives the whole variable domain DTAVSQTPKYLVTQMGNDKSIKCEQNLGHDTMYWYKQDSKKFLKIMFSYNNKELIINETVPNRFSPKSPDKAHLNLHINSLELGDSAVYFCASSQDTSRRTEAFFGQGTRLTVV.

This clonotype was found a few times. CDR3 sequence: CAWSVFPIGGETQYF. The CDR3 DNA is TGTGCCTGGAGTGTATTTCCGATAGGAGGGGAGACCCAGTACTTC. This sequence joins TRBV30 and TRBJ2-5; TRBD2 is a possible D gene (6 bases). V shed 0 bases and J shed 5 bases, with 16 bases lying between them. CDR3 length: 15 amino acids. The germline V gene encodes CDR1 GTSNPN and CDR2 SVGIG (reference sequence).

V is TRBV4-1 and J is TRBJ2-1; D ambiguous. This CDR3 comprises 14 residues. V lost 1 base and J lost 14, with 18 bases in between. CDR1 and CDR2 (germline): MGHRA, YSYEKL. CDR3 coding DNA: TGCGCCAGCAGCCAAGGTCCACTTATCGGCGCGGAGTTCTTC. Translation: CASSQGPLIGAEFF.